This T cell receptor beta chain was documented in a study of blood T cell repertoires in COVID-19. The protocol was immunoSEQ multiplex PCR, while the TCRdb copy is restricted to in-frame clones and leaves out a portion. The sample shows 120,000 or so clones, about 72% of them seen only once. The CDR3 covers 15 residues. Germline V gene lookup returns CDR1 SGHTA and CDR2 FQGNSA. Trimming at V came to 4 bases and at J to 2 bases, leaving 8 bases not matched to a gene. The sequenced sample consisted of peripheral blood. The chain has TRBV7-2 and TRBJ2-7; 7 bases are a match to TRBD2. This TCR derives from a woman aged 60-75 years with acute or convalescent COVID-19. The CDR3 nucleotides read TGTGCCAGCAGCTCCAGCGGGGCGCTCACCTACGAGCAGTACTTC. Amino acid sequence: CASSSSGALTYEQYF.